In this sample, the clone carrying this T cell receptor beta chain turned up many times. These data belong to a study of neurological immune-mediated disorders. Per germline, CDR1 SGHAT and CDR2 FQNNGV. CDR3 length: 17 residues. Between the trimmed V and J ends, which lost 5 bases and 0 bases, there was a span of 18 bases. Time point in this sample: longitudinal time-point 2. Unsorted libraries were generated from 2 million PBMCs. These cells had been stored in RNAlater at -80 C. cDNA synthesis was performed by 5'RACE with 10-nucleotide random UMIs. Every sequencing run generated in excess of 160 million TCR-beta sequences. These sequences covered 15-18 subjects. TCRdb fed the 5' RACE reads into MiXCR, producing one record per CDR3 protein. The data contain approximately 89,000 distinct CDR3 sequences, about 13% of them seen just once; the ten biggest clones take up around 4.5%.

The receptor's source is a female donor with HTLV-1-associated myelopathy (HAM/TSP). The gene calls are TRBV11-2 and TRBJ2-3; D is possibly TRBD2 (7 bases). The sequenced material came from PBMCs. CDR3 protein: CASSLRLGGASTDTQYF. In nucleotides, the CDR3 is TGTGCCAGCAGCCTCAGATTGGGGGGGGCAAGCACAGATACGCAGTATTTT.